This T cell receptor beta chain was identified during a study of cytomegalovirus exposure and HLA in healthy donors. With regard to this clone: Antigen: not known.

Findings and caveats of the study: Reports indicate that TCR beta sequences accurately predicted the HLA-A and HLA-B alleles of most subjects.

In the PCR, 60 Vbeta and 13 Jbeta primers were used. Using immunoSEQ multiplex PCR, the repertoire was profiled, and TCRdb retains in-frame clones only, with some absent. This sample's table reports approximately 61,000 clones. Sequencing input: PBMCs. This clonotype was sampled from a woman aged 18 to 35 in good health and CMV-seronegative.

This CDR3 reads CASSQVVRGGKLFF. The CDR3 region has the DNA TGCGCCAGCAGCCAAGTCGTAAGGGGCGGAAAACTGTTTTTT. J is TRBJ1-4 and V is TRBV4-1; TRBD1 might be the D (5 bases). The CDR3 has 14 amino acids. Germline V gene lookup returns CDR1 MGHRA and CDR2 YSYEKL. V was clipped by 1 base and J by 10 bases, with 13 bases between them.